This TCR beta chain was observed in a study of shared clonotypes between healthy human individuals. Study findings and constraints: Non-shared clonotypes showed lower generation probabilities than clonotypes common to all four donors.

Deep-level running was used for the assay. Produced via immunoSEQ multiplex PCR; TCRdb's table is partial and in-frame only. The sample includes fewer than 2.5 million clones, 80% to 95% of them seen just once. A note on this clone: Its antigen is as yet unknown.

Germline V gene lookup returns CDR1 MGHDK and CDR2 SYGVNS. The CDR3 covers 15 residues. V was trimmed by 0 bases and J by 5 bases, leaving 11 bases between them. The source is a young man in good health. Some clones in this sample may be carry-over from other donors' samples. The sample consisted of naive CD4+ T cells from PBMCs. Sample subset: CD45RA+ positively selected. The chain has TRBV25-1 and TRBJ2-1; D is uncertain. The CDR3 nucleotides read TGTGCCAGCAGTGAATATGGGTGGAGCAACAATGAGCAGTTCTTC. It specifies CASSEYGWSNNEQFF. Full variable domain (rest looked up from reference TRBV25-1 and TRBJ2-1): EADIYQTPRYLVIGTGKKITLECSQTMGHDKMYWYQQDPGMELHLIHYSYGVNSTEKGDLSSESTVSRIRTEHFPLTLESARPSHTSQYLCASSEYGWSNNEQFFGPGTRLTVL.